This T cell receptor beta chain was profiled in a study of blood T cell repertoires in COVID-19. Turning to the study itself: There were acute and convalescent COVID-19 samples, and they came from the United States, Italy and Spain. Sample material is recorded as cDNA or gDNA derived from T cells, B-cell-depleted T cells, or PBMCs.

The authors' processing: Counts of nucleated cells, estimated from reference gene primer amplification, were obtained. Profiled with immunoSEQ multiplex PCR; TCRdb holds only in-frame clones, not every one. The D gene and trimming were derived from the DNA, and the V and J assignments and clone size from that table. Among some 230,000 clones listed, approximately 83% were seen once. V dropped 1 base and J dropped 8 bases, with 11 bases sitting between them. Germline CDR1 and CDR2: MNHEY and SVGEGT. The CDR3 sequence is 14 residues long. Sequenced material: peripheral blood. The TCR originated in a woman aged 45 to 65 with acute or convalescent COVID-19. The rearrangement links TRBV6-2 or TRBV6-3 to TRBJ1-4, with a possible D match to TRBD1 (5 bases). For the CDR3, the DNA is TGTGCCAGCAGTTACTTAGGGGCGACCGAAAAACTGTTTTTT. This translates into CASSYLGATEKLFF.